This TCR beta chain was sequenced in a study of blood T cell repertoires in COVID-19. The overall study: Collection of acute and convalescent COVID-19 samples took place in the United States, Italy and Spain. The cDNA or gDNA used as material had been derived from T cells, B-cell-depleted T cells, or PBMCs.

Authors' analysis steps: Amplification of reference gene primers was used by the study to estimate nucleated cell counts. Some clones are missing from TCRdb's copy, which holds only in-frame ones; the method was immunoSEQ multiplex PCR. V and J calls and clone size are given by that table; D and trimming were obtained from the DNA. The sample has 45,000 to 60,000 clones, about 90% seen once. Germline CDR1 reads SGHVS; CDR2 reads FQNEAQ. Trimming cost V 5 bases and J 5 bases, with 16 bases left between them. CDR3 size: 16 residues. Sequenced input: peripheral blood. The receptor was derived from a man in his 70s with active COVID-19. The chain links TRBV7-8 to TRBJ1-6, with D possibly TRBD1 on 6 matching bases. The CDR3 region has the DNA TGTGCCAGCAGCCGACCAGGGGCGGTGGATAATTCACCCCTCCACTTT. It translates to CASSRPGAVDNSPLHF.